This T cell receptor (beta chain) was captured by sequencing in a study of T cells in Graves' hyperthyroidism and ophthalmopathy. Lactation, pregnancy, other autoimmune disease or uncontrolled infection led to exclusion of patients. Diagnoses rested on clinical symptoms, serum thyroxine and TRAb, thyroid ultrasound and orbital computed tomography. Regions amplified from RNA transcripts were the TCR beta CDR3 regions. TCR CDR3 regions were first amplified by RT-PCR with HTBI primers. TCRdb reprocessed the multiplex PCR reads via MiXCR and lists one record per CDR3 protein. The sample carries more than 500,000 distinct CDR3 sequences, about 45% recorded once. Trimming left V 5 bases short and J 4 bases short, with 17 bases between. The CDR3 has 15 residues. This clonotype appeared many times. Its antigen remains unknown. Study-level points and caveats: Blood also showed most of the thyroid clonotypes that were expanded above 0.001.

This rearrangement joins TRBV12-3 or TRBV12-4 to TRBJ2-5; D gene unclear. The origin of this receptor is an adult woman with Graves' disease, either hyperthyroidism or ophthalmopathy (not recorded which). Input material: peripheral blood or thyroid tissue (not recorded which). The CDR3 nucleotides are TGTGCCAGCAGTCCCGGACCGGGTAGGGTAGAGACCCAGTACTTC. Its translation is CASSPGPGRVETQYF.